The clone carrying this T cell receptor beta chain was seen many times. Its target is not known. Using a J-beta primer mix together with a sample-barcoded 5' primer, a second PCR was run for 7 to 11 cycles. From the 5' RACE reads, TCRdb called clonotypes with MiXCR, one entry per CDR3 protein. Of 1.5 million to 2 million distinct CDR3 sequences in the sample, roughly 27% are singletons; the top ten hold roughly 8%. This specimen comes from a study of blood T cells in healthy people across ages. The V gene lost 0 bases and the J gene lost 2 bases, with 15 bases spanning the gap. The CDR3 is 16 amino acids. CDR1 and CDR2 from the germline V gene are SGHRS and YFSETQ. Whole-study results and caveats: Unsorted PBMCs prevented conclusive naive versus antigen-experienced comparison.

The rearrangement links TRBV5-1 to TRBJ2-7; D is perhaps TRBD1 (7 bases). The TCR originated in a young woman in good health. Material for sequencing was blood. This chain's CDR3 is CASSLVVAGGTYEQYF. CDR3 coding DNA: TGCGCCAGCAGCTTGGTAGTGGCAGGGGGGACCTACGAGCAGTACTTC.